This T cell receptor beta chain originates from a study of PD-1 blockade in classical Hodgkin lymphoma. Some clones are missing from TCRdb's copy, which holds only in-frame ones; the method was immunoSEQ multiplex PCR. The table records approximately 52,000 clones, around nine tenths of them present only once. Described time point: cycle 4 day 1 (C4D1), after more than five weeks of nivolumab. Each patient experienced a relapse that followed autologous stem cell transplantation, and brentuximab vedotin exposure varied. The study recorded best responses of complete response, partial response or progressive disease. Study conclusions and caveats: What caused the repertoire differences, perhaps disease activity or prior therapy, remains undefined. It was among complete responders that baseline diversity resembled that of newly diagnosed patients.

The CDR3 runs 16 residues. Germline values: CDR1 SGHKS, CDR2 YYEKEE (reference sequence). V dropped 4 bases and J dropped 3; count of bases not matched to a gene: 3. About this clone: What it recognizes is unknown.

Source: peripheral blood mononuclear cells (PBMCs), taken before the fourth cycle of nivolumab. The receptor was derived from a human donor with classical Hodgkin lymphoma. This chain links TRBV5-5 with TRBJ2-5, with TRBD2 matching over 16 bases. CDR3 sequence: CASSLGLAGGEETQYF. The CDR3 DNA sequence: TGTGCCAGCAGCCTGGGACTAGCGGGAGGGGAAGAGACCCAGTACTTC.